This entry lists 20 T cell receptor beta chains sequenced from one sample in a study of PD-L1 blockade in urothelial cancer. Here immunoSEQ multiplex PCR was the method, and the copy in TCRdb shows in-frame clones only, minus some. The sample shows around 1,800 clones, roughly a third of them seen only once. Source: tumor tissue, taken before atezolizumab (anti-PD-L1) treatment. Receptor source: a man aged 60-69 years with urothelial cancer.

This clone was counted a few times. This rearrangement joins TRBV30 to TRBJ1-4; D unclear. Germline-derived CDR1 and CDR2 are GTSNPN and SVGIG (reference sequence). V dropped 0 bases and J dropped 10 bases, with 15 bases sitting between them. The CDR3 is 14 residues long. The DNA for the CDR3 is TGTGCCTGGAGTGTCGCTCCGATAATTGGAAAACTGTTTTTT. Protein: CAWSVAPIIGKLFF.

With regard to this clone: One end of the junction is discordant with germline, which a read error may explain. The chain carries TRBV14 and TRBJ1-2; D unresolved. The CDR3 length is 13 residues. Germline-derived CDR1 and CDR2 are SGHDN and FVKESK. CDR3 sequence reads: CASSHTRNYGYTF. The CDR3 DNA sequence: TGTGCCAGCAGCCACACCCGTAACTATGGCTATACCTTC.

In its sample, this clone ranks as large. V usage is TRBV9 and J usage is TRBJ1-4, with 10 bases fitting TRBD1. The V and J ends lost 0 bases and 9 bases, in that order; junction bases with no gene match: 11. The CDR3 contains 17 residues. The germline V gene encodes CDR1 SGDLS and CDR2 YYNGEE. CDR3 nucleotide sequence: TGTGCCAGCAGCGTAGATATTTCGACAGGGGGCTCTCAAAAACTGTTTTTT. Amino acids: CASSVDISTGGSQKLFF.

The chain combines TRBV18 with TRBJ1-1, with a tentative D call TRBD1 (6 bases). The CDR3 length is 13 residues. CDR1 is KGHSH and CDR2 is LQKENI in the germline V gene. Deletions cut 9 bases from V and 1 base from J, with 12 bases between. The CDR3 DNA is TGTGCCAGTCGGGAGGGGGAGAACACTGAAGCTTTCTTT. Its protein product is CASREGENTEAFF. The full variable domain, its missing parts supplied by reference TRBV18 and TRBJ1-1, is NAGVMQNPRHLVRRRGQEARLRCSPMKGHSHVYWYRQLPEEGLKFMVYLQKENIIDESGMPKERFSAEFPKEGPSILRIQQVVRGDSAAYFCASREGENTEAFFGQGTRLTVV.

At least ten counts were recorded for this clone. The J gene is TRBJ2-3, the V gene TRBV11-3; 9 nucleotides match TRBD2. V trimming: 3 bases; J trimming: 3 bases; junction bases outside the gene matches: 7. The CDR3 covers 16 residues. Germline V lookup: CDR1 SGHNT, CDR2 YENEEA. The CDR3 here is CASSFRGGATTDTQYF. In DNA form, the CDR3 reads TGTGCCAGCAGCTTCCGCGGGGGGGCTACGACAGATACGCAGTATTTT. The full variable domain, with the rest looked up from reference TRBV11-3 and TRBJ2-3, is EAGVVQSPRYKIIEKKQPVAFWCNPISGHNTLYWYLQNLGQGPELLIRYENEEAVDDSQLPKDRFSAERLKGVDSTLKIQPAELGDSAVYLCASSFRGGATTDTQYFGPGTRLTVL.

The table lists this clone with many counts. The chain employs TRBV4-2 and TRBJ1-1; D gene uncertain. There are 13 residues in the CDR3. Germline V gives CDR1 LGHNA, CDR2 YNFKEQ. The V gene lost 4 bases and the J gene lost 1 base, with 7 bases spanning the gap. The DNA for the CDR3 is TGTGCCAGCAGCCCCGGCGGGAACACTGAAGCTTTCTTT. It yields the protein CASSPGGNTEAFF.

The genes are TRBV19 and TRBJ2-3; unclear D gene. Trimming took 6 bases from V and 3 from J, leaving 7 bases between them. The V gene's germline CDR1 is LNHDA and CDR2 SQIVND (reference sequence). The CDR3 extends over 12 amino acids. The DNA for the CDR3 is TGTGCCAGTAGAGATAGGACAGATACGCAGTATTTT. Its translation is CASRDRTDTQYF.

The rearrangement uses TRBV18 and TRBJ2-3; 9 nucleotides match TRBD1. The CDR3 spans 15 residues. The V and J ends lost 5 bases and 0 bases, in that order; junction bases with no gene match: 3. Germline V lookup: CDR1 KGHSH, CDR2 LQKENI. CDR3 sequence: CASSEDRGSTDTQYF. The CDR3 DNA is TGTGCCAGCTCAGAGGACAGGGGTAGCACAGATACGCAGTATTTT.

This chain links TRBV6-8 with TRBJ1-2, with D unclear. Germline V lookup: CDR1 MNHGY, CDR2 SAAAGT. There are 13 residues in the CDR3. V was clipped by 5 bases and J by 2 bases, with 9 bases between them. The CDR3 DNA reads TGTGCCAGCAGTCCTGCCAGCAACTATGGCTACACCTTC. Protein: CASSPASNYGYTF.

The rearrangement joins TRBV6-8 to TRBJ2-3; D may be TRBD1 (6 bases). This CDR3 has 16 residues. Germline CDR1 MNHGY, CDR2 SAAAGT. The germline V and J ends were trimmed by 5 bases and 1 base, with 16 bases remaining between them. The CDR3 sequence is CASSQDRGRGTDTQYF. The DNA of the CDR3 is TGTGCCAGCAGTCAGGACAGAGGGCGAGGCACAGATACGCAGTATTTT.

The chain is built from TRBV19 and TRBJ1-3; D may be TRBD1 (6 bases). The CDR3 covers 16 residues. Trimming took 0 bases from V and 0 from J, leaving 9 bases between them. Germline CDR1 is LNHDA and CDR2 is SQIVND (reference sequence). CDR3 region: CASSIEDRSSGNTIYF. CDR3 bases: TGTGCCAGTAGTATAGAGGACAGAAGCTCTGGAAACACCATATATTTT.

The V call is TRBV30, the J call TRBJ2-1, with D possibly matching TRBD2 (6 bases). Trimming removed 4 bases from V and 7 bases from J, with 14 bases in between. In germline, CDR1 is GTSNPN, CDR2 SVGIG (reference sequence). The CDR3 totals 13 residues. CDR3 coding DNA: TGTGCCTGGACCCGGGGTGCGGGGAATGAGCAGTTCTTC. Translated: CAWTRGAGNEQFF.

The chain couples TRBV28 to TRBJ2-7, with 10 bases that match TRBD1. The CDR3 loop spans 14 amino acids. J gave up 2 bases and V 2 bases, and 0 bases lay outside the gene matches. The germline V gene encodes CDR1 MDHEN and CDR2 SYDVKM. For the CDR3, the DNA is TGTGCCAGCAGTTTAGGGACAGGGGCCTACGAGCAGTACTTC. Its translation is CASSLGTGAYEQYF.

The chain has TRBV16 and TRBJ1-1; weak D call: TRBD1 (6 bases). The germline V gene encodes CDR1 KGHSY and CDR2 FQNENV. This CDR3 region has 15 residues. V lost 4 bases, J lost 4 bases, and 16 bases lay in between. CDR3 bases: TGTGCCAGCAGCCCGTTTCCAGGGGATACCACTGAAGCTTTCTTT. Translated: CASSPFPGDTTEAFF.

The chain recombines TRBV25-1 with TRBJ1-5; the D gene is possibly TRBD1 (5 bases). This CDR3 region has 14 residues. The ends were cut back, 2 bases at V and 5 bases at J, with 10 bases in the middle. In germline, CDR1 is MGHDK, CDR2 SYGVNS. For the CDR3, the DNA is TGTGCCAGCAGTGAAGACCAGGGAGATCAGCCCCAGCATTTT. As protein: CASSEDQGDQPQHF.

This clone appeared a few times. The chain recombines TRBV18 with TRBJ1-2; D unclear. V lost 3 bases and J lost 8, with 13 bases in between. From germline, CDR1 is KGHSH and CDR2 LQKENI. The CDR3 has 13 residues. The CDR3 DNA sequence: TGTGCCAGCTCACCCCTTGACCTAGGAGGCTACACCTTC. Its protein product is CASSPLDLGGYTF.

V usage is TRBV14 and J usage is TRBJ1-1; D call uncertain. Between the trimmed V and J ends, which lost 4 bases and 3 bases, there was a span of 12 bases. Germline lookup yields CDR1 SGHDN and CDR2 FVKESK. The CDR3 has 14 residues. CDR3 region: CASSPGIYDTEAFF. As DNA, the CDR3 is TGTGCCAGCAGCCCCGGGATTTACGACACTGAAGCTTTCTTT. The full variable domain, rest sourced from reference TRBV14 and TRBJ1-1, is EAGVTQFPSHSVIEKGQTVTLRCDPISGHDNLYWYRRVMGKEIKFLLHFVKESKQDESGMPNNRFLAERTGGTYSTLKVQPAELEDSGVYFCASSPGIYDTEAFFGQGTRLTVV.

This clone occurred once. The V call is TRBV15, the J call TRBJ2-7, with 10 bases fitting TRBD2. The length of the CDR3 is 14 residues. Germline V gene sequence: CDR1 LNHNV, CDR2 YYDKDF (reference sequence). V gave up 4 bases and J gave up 5 bases; unmatched junction bases: 5. This CDR3 reads CATSIGGTSDEQYF. DNA of the CDR3: TGTGCCACCAGCATTGGAGGGACTAGCGACGAGCAGTACTTC. Filled out from reference TRBV15 and TRBJ2-7, the complete variable domain reads DAMVIQNPRYQVTQFGKPVTLSCSQTLNHNVMYWYQQKSSQAPKLLFHYYDKDFNNEADTPDNFQSRRPNTSFCFLDIRSPGLGDTAMYLCATSIGGTSDEQYFGPGTRLTVT.

This clone is a singleton in its sample. The V call is TRBV19, the J call TRBJ1-5, with D tentatively TRBD1 (5 bases). V was clipped by 3 bases and J by 6 bases, with 12 bases between them. Germline CDR1 reads LNHDA; CDR2 reads SQIVND (reference sequence). The CDR3 is made up of 14 amino acids. CDR3 nucleotide sequence: TGTGCCAGTAGTATTCCGGGGCTTGTTCAGCCCCAGCATTTT. It codes for CASSIPGLVQPQHF.

Judged by abundance, this clone is medium-sized. The chain combines TRBV28 with TRBJ2-3; 14 positions agree with TRBD2. CDR1 and CDR2 (germline): MDHEN, SYDVKM. The CDR3 has 16 amino acids. The J segment lost 6 bases and the V segment lost 4 bases, leaving 6 bases of the junction unmatched. CDR3 residues: CASSSRLAGGWDTQYF. The CDR3 DNA reads as TGTGCCAGCAGTTCTAGACTAGCGGGGGGGTGGGATACGCAGTATTTT. Variable domain in full (rest from reference TRBV28 and TRBJ2-3): DVKVTQSSRYLVKRTGEKVFLECVQDMDHENMFWYRQDPGLGLRLIYFSYDVKMKEKGDIPEGYSVSREKKERFSLILESASTNQTSMYLCASSSRLAGGWDTQYFGPGTRLTVL.